This T cell receptor beta chain emerged from a study of naive and memory T cell subsets. The beta constant-region primer was an equimolar mix of two oligonucleotides covering TRBC1 and TRBC2. Ligated cDNA was amplified by four rounds of PCR with nested alpha and beta constant-region primers and SP2. TCRdb itself ran the UMI-ligation and nested PCR reads through MiXCR, one entry per CDR3 protein. The data hold some 150,000 distinct CDR3 sequences, with about 18% observed a single time. Study results and limitations: Possibly reflecting memory cells re-expressing CD45RA, a few larger clonotypes occurred in naive repertoires, especially CD8. Clonotypes here are unpaired alpha or beta chain sequences.

Germline assignment: CDR1 SGHDN and CDR2 FVKESK. CDR3 size: 16 residues. J gave up 12 bases and V 0 bases, and 7 bases lay outside the gene matches. After CD4 positive bead selection, the CD4-negative fraction gave CD8 T cells. In its sample, this clonotype was seen a few times. Antigen: not known. The specimen sequenced was naive CD4+ T cells from blood. The TCR sequence derives from a human donor in good health. The chain joins TRBV14 to TRBJ2-1; 14 bases agree with TRBD2. The CDR3 region is CASSQDPGLAGVVQFF. In nucleotides, the CDR3 is TGTGCCAGCAGCCAAGATCCGGGACTAGCGGGAGTTGTGCAGTTCTTC. Based on the CDR3 plus reference TRBV14 and TRBJ2-1, the full variable domain is EAGVTQFPSHSVIEKGQTVTLRCDPISGHDNLYWYRRVMGKEIKFLLHFVKESKQDESGMPNNRFLAERTGGTYSTLKVQPAELEDSGVYFCASSQDPGLAGVVQFFGPGTRLTVL.